The 19 T cell receptor beta chains given below trace back to one sample, sequenced in a study of cytomegalovirus exposure and HLA in healthy donors. PCR involved 60 Vbeta and 13 Jbeta primers. Sequencing was performed with immunoSEQ multiplex PCR; in TCRdb, only in-frame clones are kept and a portion is missing. The data hold 160,000 or so clones, with 65% to 90% observed a single time. Sequencing was performed on PBMCs. The receptors originated from a middle-aged man in good health and CMV-seropositive.

This chain links TRBV9 with TRBJ2-1; 7 bases fit TRBD2. V lost 7 bases and J lost 2; bases outside the gene matches: 0. There are 12 residues in the CDR3. Per germline, CDR1 SGDLS and CDR2 YYNGEE. The CDR3 sequence is CASGGAYNEQFF. The CDR3 DNA reads TGTGCCAGCGGGGGGGCCTACAATGAGCAGTTCTTC. The full variable domain, rest sourced from reference TRBV9 and TRBJ2-1, is DSGVTQTPKHLITATGQRVTLRCSPRSGDLSVYWYQQSLDQGLQFLIQYYNGEERAKGNILERFSAQQFPDLHSELNLSSLELGDSALYFCASGGAYNEQFFGPGTRLTVL.

The chain carries TRBV2 and TRBJ1-3; D call uncertain. In germline, CDR1 is SNHLY, CDR2 FYNNEI. Deletions cut 5 bases from V and 0 bases from J, with 11 bases between. The CDR3 totals 15 residues. CDR3 coding DNA: TGTGCCAGCAGTTACTACCGAGACTCTGGAAACACCATATATTTT. Translated, it gives CASSYYRDSGNTIYF.

The chain employs TRBV19 and TRBJ1-1; the match to TRBD1 covers 7 bases. Looked up from germline, CDR1 is LNHDA and CDR2 is SQIVND (reference sequence). The CDR3 loop spans 14 amino acids. CDR3 nucleotides: TGTGCTTCGATGGTCGGGACAGCAAACACTGAAGCTTTCTTT. It yields the protein CASMVGTANTEAFF.

J is TRBJ1-4 and V is TRBV11-2; a weak D match, TRBD1 (6 bases). The CDR3 runs to 16 residues. Germline V CDR1 and CDR2: SGHAT, FQNNGV. V gave up 2 bases and J gave up 4 bases, with 14 bases separating them. CDR3 sequence (DNA): TGTGCCAGCAGCTTAATGTGGGGAGGGGGTAATGAAAAACTGTTTTTT. It encodes CASSLMWGGGNEKLFF. The whole variable domain, filled in from reference TRBV11-2 and TRBJ1-4, reads EAGVAQSPRYKIIEKRQSVAFWCNPISGHATLYWYQQILGQGPKLLIQFQNNGVVDDSQLPKDRFSAERLKGVDSTLKIQPAKLEDSAVYLCASSLMWGGGNEKLFFGSGTQLSVL.

The chain uses TRBV18 and TRBJ1-4; tentatively, D is TRBD1 (5 bases). Trimming removed 2 bases at V and 5 bases at J, with 9 bases between. Germline loops: CDR1 KGHSH, CDR2 LQKENI. This CDR3 comprises 14 residues. The CDR3 DNA is TGTGCCAGCTCACCAGGGGCGGGGAATGAAAAACTGTTTTTT. The encoded protein is CASSPGAGNEKLFF.

The V gene is TRBV19, the J gene TRBJ1-6; 7 nucleotides line up with TRBD1. CDR1 and CDR2 from the germline V gene are LNHDA and SQIVND (reference sequence). The CDR3 covers 15 residues. V lost 1 base to trimming and J lost 5 bases; unmatched junction nucleotides: 2. Written as DNA, the CDR3 is TGTGCCAGTAGTATAGTAACAGGGGATAATTCACCCCTCCACTTT. This sequence encodes CASSIVTGDNSPLHF.

The J gene is TRBJ2-5, the V gene TRBV5-5; TRBD1 matches 8 bases. The CDR3 is 13 amino acids. Per germline, CDR1 SGHKS and CDR2 YYEKEE (reference sequence). Trimming at V came to 0 bases and at J to 11 bases, leaving 6 bases not matched to a gene. CDR3 residues: CASSLGTGGSQYF. Here the CDR3 DNA reads TGTGCCAGCAGCTTGGGAACAGGGGGAAGTCAGTACTTC.

This chain joins TRBV6-5 and TRBJ2-5; 7 bases align to TRBD2. Per the germline V gene, CDR1 is MNHEY and CDR2 is SVGAGI. CDR3 length: 15 amino acids. Losses at the gene ends were 4 bases for V and 5 bases for J; bases not matched to a gene: 10. The CDR3 coding sequence is TGTGCCAGCAGTTCCTACGGGGGGTTGGGGGAGACCCAGTACTTC. Protein product: CASSSYGGLGETQYF.

This clone was counted between two and nine times. V usage is TRBV6-5 and J usage is TRBJ2-7; no definite D call. Trimming took 5 bases from V and 3 from J, leaving 8 bases between them. This CDR3 has 12 amino acids. Germline V CDR1 and CDR2: MNHEY, SVGAGI. The CDR3 region has the DNA TGTGCCAGCAGTGAAGCTAACTACGAGCAGTACTTC. Translating it yields CASSEANYEQYF.

The chain recombines TRBV7-3 with TRBJ2-5; TRBD2 matches 10 bases. The V and J ends lost 7 bases and 4 bases, in that order; junction bases with no gene match: 15. The CDR3 is 17 amino acids. CDR1 is SGHTA, CDR2 FQGTGA, per germline. In DNA form, the CDR3 reads TGTGCCAGCAACGGGGAAAGCGGGGGGGCCGGAGGAGAGACCCAGTACTTC. It encodes CASNGESGGAGGETQYF.

The rearrangement uses TRBV2 and TRBJ1-4; D uncertain. Per the germline V gene, CDR1 is SNHLY and CDR2 is FYNNEI. The CDR3 has 15 residues. Trimming shortened V by 1 base and J by 0 bases, and 6 bases separated the two germline ends. DNA of the CDR3: TGTGCCAGCAGTGAAGTCCAGGCAACTAATGAAAAACTGTTTTTT. Amino acids: CASSEVQATNEKLFF.

J is TRBJ2-3 and V is TRBV7-2, with 10 bases identical to TRBD2. Trimming removed 3 bases from V and 4 bases from J; junction bases left unmatched: 10. The germline CDR1 and CDR2 sequences are SGHTA and FQGNSA. The CDR3 sequence is 17 residues long. The DNA of the CDR3 is TGTGCCAGCAGCTTTCATAAAGCGGGAGGGGCGGCAGATACGCAGTATTTT. Translated: CASSFHKAGGAADTQYF.

The rearrangement joins TRBV5-1 to TRBJ2-7; D gene unclear. The CDR3 totals 14 residues. The V gene's germline CDR1 is SGHRS and CDR2 YFSETQ. Trimming pared 4 bases from V and 2 bases from J, leaving 13 bases between. The chain's CDR3 is CASSLSDFAYEQYF. In DNA form, the CDR3 reads TGCGCCAGCAGCCTTTCCGACTTCGCCTACGAGCAGTACTTC.

The rearrangement uses TRBV5-1 and TRBJ2-2, with D possibly TRBD1 on 6 matching bases. Germline V CDR1 and CDR2: SGHRS, YFSETQ. This CDR3 region has 15 residues. The ends were cut back, 4 bases at V and 0 bases at J, with 10 bases in the middle. The DNA of the CDR3 is TGCGCCAGCAGCCCCGACAGGCCGAACACCGGGGAGCTGTTTTTT. Its translation is CASSPDRPNTGELFF.

The chain couples TRBV7-8 to TRBJ2-3; 7 positions agree with TRBD2. V was clipped by 4 bases and J by 0 bases; unmatched bases: 10. CDR1 SGHVS and CDR2 FQNEAQ come from the germline V gene. The CDR3 is 17 amino acids. CDR3: CASSSRGGRGSTDTQYF. CDR3 coding DNA: TGTGCCAGCAGCTCTAGGGGCGGGCGGGGGAGCACAGATACGCAGTATTTT.

The chain has TRBV14 and TRBJ2-5; D not certain. V was pared by 1 base and J by 5 bases, with 11 bases between. This CDR3 comprises 14 residues. Per germline, CDR1 SGHDN and CDR2 FVKESK. CDR3: CASSQVRDFETQYF. The CDR3 DNA sequence: TGTGCCAGCAGCCAAGTCCGAGACTTTGAGACCCAGTACTTC.

V usage is TRBV5-4 and J usage is TRBJ2-1, with 7 bases matching TRBD2. CDR3 length: 17 amino acids. Germline CDR1 SGHNT, CDR2 YYREEE (reference sequence). V lost 0 bases, J lost 6 bases, and 12 bases stayed unmatched. CDR3 nucleotides: TGTGCCAGCAGCTTGGCCGGGAGAGGGAGGGTTGGCAATGAGCAGTTCTTC. The encoded protein is CASSLAGRGRVGNEQFF.

The chain combines TRBV4-2 with TRBJ2-1, with unresolved D. The CDR3 consists of 13 residues. The ends were cut back, 3 bases at V and 9 bases at J, with 12 bases in the middle. Germline CDR1 and CDR2: LGHNA and YNFKEQ. The CDR3 spells CASSQVLSSEQFF. The CDR3 DNA reads TGTGCCAGCAGCCAGGTCCTTAGTAGTGAGCAGTTCTTC.

The chain recombines TRBV10-3 with TRBJ2-1; 8 positions match TRBD2. J lost 8 bases, V lost 7 bases, and 13 bases had no gene match. Germline loops: CDR1 ENHRY, CDR2 SYGVKD. The CDR3 loop spans 15 amino acids. The CDR3 sequence is CAITIGQSGGDEQFF. In DNA form, the CDR3 reads TGTGCCATCACGATTGGACAGTCGGGGGGGGATGAGCAGTTCTTC.